This is a list of T cell receptor beta chains from one sample in a study of control samples from healthy donors and cancer patients. The assay was immunoSEQ multiplex PCR, and TCRdb's table has in-frame clones only and misses some. The sample includes under 150,000 clones, about 95% of them seen just once. Input material: blood. All receptors derive from a man aged 25-45 years in good health. Each CDR3 is given with its conserved first and last residue. The order of the fields is D gene, J gene, clone size, V gene, CDR3 protein, CDR3 DNA. The D gene is left open where the match is weak. Some rows mark clone size as missing; the rest say once, few, many or name a class of expanded clone.

>TRBD2|TRBJ2-3|.|TRBV29-1
CSVEVPLAGGPLADTQYF
TGCAGCGTTGAGGTCCCACTAGCGGGGGGGCCATTGGCAGATACGCAGTATTTT
>.|TRBJ2-3|.|TRBV3-1/TRBV3-2
CASSQGGFDTQYF
TGTGCCAGCAGCCAAGGAGGGTTCGATACGCAGTATTTT
>.|TRBJ1-2|once|TRBV2
CASIMGGGGYTF
TGTGCCAGCATAATGGGGGGCGGCGGCTACACCTTC
>.|TRBJ2-5|few|TRBV12-5
CASGPAQGSETQYF
TGTGCTAGTGGTCCCGCCCAGGGGTCGGAGACCCAGTACTTC
>.|TRBJ2-7|.|TRBV6-5
CASRRDVYEQYF
TGTGCCAGCAGGAGGGACGTCTACGAGCAGTACTTC
>.|TRBJ1-1|.|TRBV3-1/TRBV3-2
CASSQTGYGASEAFF
TGTGCCAGCAGCCAAACAGGGTATGGGGCGTCTGAAGCTTTCTTT
>.|TRBJ2-1|few|TRBV28
CASSLRDNEQFF
TGTGCCAGCAGTTTAAGAGACAATGAGCAGTTCTTC
>.|TRBJ1-5|once|TRBV18
CASSPSGSAQPQHF
TGTGCCAGCTCACCTTCAGGGTCGGCTCAGCCCCAGCATTTT
>.|TRBJ1-2|.|TRBV6-4
CASSDRAYTF
TGTGCCAGCAGTGACAGGGCCTACACCTTC
>.|TRBJ1-5|.|TRBV6-2/TRBV6-3
CASSLPGNQPQHF
TGTGCCAGCAGTCTCCCCGGAAATCAGCCCCAGCATTTT
>.|TRBJ2-1|.|TRBV5-5
CASRGPTINEQFF
TGTGCCAGCCGGGGCCCCACGATCAATGAGCAGTTCTTC
>TRBD1|TRBJ2-7|.|TRBV12-5
CASGWGTGGSSYEQYF
TGTGCTAGTGGTTGGGGGACAGGGGGTTCATCCTACGAGCAGTACTTC
>.|TRBJ2-4|.|TRBV3-1/TRBV3-2
CASSPRLPPWNIQYF
TGTGCCAGCAGCCCCAGACTACCCCCGTGGAACATTCAGTACTTC
>.|TRBJ1-1|.|TRBV27
CASSLKDPAVNTEAFF
TGTGCCAGCAGTTTGAAGGACCCAGCGGTGAACACTGAAGCTTTCTTT
>.|TRBJ1-1|.|TRBV11-3
CASRNGRDPEAFF
TGTGCCAGCAGGAATGGAAGGGACCCTGAAGCTTTCTTT
>TRBD1|TRBJ1-1|once|TRBV29-1
CSVASRARGAFF
TGCAGCGTTGCTAGTCGGGCCAGGGGGGCTTTCTTT
>.|TRBJ1-1|.|TRBV5-6
CASSSRVNTEAFF
TGTGCCAGCAGCTCCAGGGTGAACACTGAAGCTTTCTTT
>.|TRBJ1-4|.|TRBV11-2
CASSFGGPNEKLFF
TGTGCCAGCAGCTTCGGCGGACCTAATGAAAAACTGTTTTTT
>.|TRBJ2-7|.|TRBV3-1/TRBV3-2
CASSQARYEQYF
TGTGCCAGCAGCCAAGCTAGGTACGAGCAGTACTTC
>.|TRBJ2-3|.|TRBV9
CASSVAGYTDTQYF
TGTGCCAGCAGCGTAGCCGGCTACACAGATACGCAGTATTTT
>TRBD1|TRBJ2-7|.|TRBV19
CASSPGQGAGYEQYF
TGTGCCAGTAGTCCGGGACAGGGGGCTGGCTACGAGCAGTACTTC
>TRBD1|TRBJ1-2|.|TRBV27
CASSWGQDYGYTF
TGTGCCAGCAGTTGGGGACAGGACTATGGCTACACCTTC
>.|TRBJ2-1|.|TRBV19
CASSIRETTNLPGRNEQFF
TGTGCCAGTAGTATCCGGGAGACTACCAACCTACCTGGCCGGAATGAGCAGTTCTTC
>TRBD2|TRBJ2-3|.|TRBV11-2
CASSTGTSGTDTQYF
TGTGCCAGCAGCACCGGGACTAGCGGCACAGATACGCAGTATTTT
>TRBD1|TRBJ1-2|.|TRBV6-5
CASRKTGAYGYTF
TGTGCCAGCAGAAAGACAGGGGCATATGGCTACACCTTC
>TRBD1|TRBJ2-2|.|TRBV28
CASRPGQGRTNTGELFF
TGTGCCAGCAGACCCGGACAGGGCCGAACGAACACCGGGGAGCTGTTTTTT
>TRBD2|TRBJ2-7|.|TRBV15
CATSRDLAGRTYEQYF
TGTGCCACCAGCAGAGATCTAGCGGGGAGAACCTACGAGCAGTACTTC
>TRBD1|TRBJ1-2|.|TRBV10-3
CAISKRTGQEGYTF
TGTGCCATCAGCAAGAGGACAGGGCAGGAAGGCTACACCTTC
>.|TRBJ1-4|.|TRBV10-3
CAISEYGTDEKLFF
TGTGCCATCAGTGAGTACGGGACGGATGAAAAACTGTTTTTT
>.|TRBJ2-3|.|TRBV7-9
CASSSSQRPTDTQYF
TGTGCCAGCAGCTCCTCTCAGCGGCCCACAGATACGCAGTATTTT
>TRBD1|TRBJ2-7|.|TRBV11-2
CASSLARTGLFEQYF
TGTGCCAGCAGCTTAGCACGGACAGGGTTGTTTGAGCAGTACTTC
>.|TRBJ1-5|.|TRBV19
CASSPPGIRGNQPQHF
TGTGCCAGTAGTCCCCCTGGGATCCGCGGGAATCAGCCCCAGCATTTT
>.|TRBJ1-3|.|TRBV19
CASSIRQSSGNTIYF
TGTGCCAGTAGTATCCGACAGAGCTCTGGAAACACCATATATTTT
>.|TRBJ2-3|.|TRBV6-2/TRBV6-3
CASSYSGLTDTQYF
TGTGCCAGCAGTTACTCGGGCCTCACAGATACGCAGTATTTT
>.|TRBJ1-1|.|TRBV5-1
CASSFSGNTEAFF
TGCGCCAGCAGCTTTTCAGGGAACACTGAAGCTTTCTTT
>TRBD1|TRBJ2-3|.|TRBV29-1
CSVSQGGTDTQYF
TGCAGCGTTAGCCAGGGGGGCACAGATACGCAGTATTTT
>TRBD1|TRBJ2-5|.|TRBV15
CATSRGQGETQYF
TGTGCCACCAGCCGGGGACAGGGAGAGACCCAGTACTTC
>TRBD1|TRBJ2-7|.|TRBV6-5
CASRDREVGEQYF
TGTGCCAGCAGGGACAGGGAGGTTGGCGAGCAGTACTTC
>.|TRBJ1-1|.|TRBV5-5
CASSLAVTNTEAFF
TGTGCCAGCAGCTTGGCGGTGACGAACACTGAAGCTTTCTTT
>.|TRBJ2-7|.|TRBV11-2
CASSPRHHEQYF
TGTGCCAGCAGCCCCCGACACCACGAGCAGTACTTC
>.|TRBJ2-1|.|TRBV4-3
CASSRGNEQFF
TGCGCCAGCAGCCGCGGCAATGAGCAGTTCTTC
>.|TRBJ1-1|once|TRBV18
CASSPPFGDMNTEAFF
TGTGCCAGCTCACCACCGTTCGGGGATATGAACACTGAAGCTTTCTTT
>TRBD2|TRBJ2-1|.|TRBV27
CASSPQPTSGEQFF
TGTGCCAGCAGTCCCCAACCTACTAGCGGGGAGCAGTTCTTC
>.|TRBJ1-5|.|TRBV24-1
CATSDLDSNQPQHF
TGTGCCACCAGTGATTTGGATAGCAATCAGCCCCAGCATTTT
>TRBD1|TRBJ1-1|.|TRBV19
CASSIGTGGRNTEAFF
TGTGCCAGTAGTATCGGGACAGGGGGCAGGAACACTGAAGCTTTCTTT
>TRBD2|TRBJ2-5|once|TRBV5-6
CASSRIGTSRQETQYF
TGTGCCAGCAGCCGCATCGGGACTAGCAGACAAGAGACCCAGTACTTC
>TRBD1|TRBJ1-1|.|TRBV5-1
CASSLRTGENTEAFF
TGCGCCAGCAGCTTGAGGACAGGGGAGAACACTGAAGCTTTCTTT
>TRBD2|TRBJ2-7|.|TRBV6-5
CASSWSGVGEQYF
TGTGCCAGCTCTTGGAGCGGGGTTGGCGAGCAGTACTTC
>.|TRBJ1-5|.|TRBV19
CASSMYRTIRNQPQHF
TGTGCCAGTAGTATGTACAGGACAATAAGAAATCAGCCCCAGCATTTT
>.|TRBJ2-7|once|TRBV5-1
CASRSHQAEQYF
TGCGCCAGCAGATCACACCAGGCCGAGCAGTACTTC
>TRBD2|TRBJ2-1|.|TRBV9
CASSGQVEGGDYNEQFF
TGTGCCAGCAGCGGCCAGGTGGAGGGAGGGGACTACAATGAGCAGTTCTTC
>.|TRBJ1-5|.|TRBV5-6
CASSYRGQPQHF
TGTGCCAGCAGCTATAGGGGGCAGCCCCAGCATTTT
>.|TRBJ1-1|.|TRBV5-1
CASSPNPGGGGTTEAFF
TGCGCCAGCAGCCCGAACCCAGGTGGGGGAGGCACCACTGAAGCTTTCTTT